The T cell receptor beta chain described here comes from a study of cytomegalovirus exposure and HLA in healthy donors. PCR employed 60 Vbeta and 13 Jbeta primers. Data came from immunoSEQ multiplex PCR; TCRdb stores just in-frame clones and leaves some out. Of under 70,000 clones listed, 65% to 70% were seen once; the top ten hold just over 2%. The CDR3 extends over 16 amino acids. V lost 4 bases and J 2 bases, leaving 18 bases between the germline ends. The germline V gene encodes CDR1 MNHEY and CDR2 SMNVEV (reference sequence). The specimen was PBMCs. This rearrangement joins TRBV27 to TRBJ2-7; perhaps TRBD2 as D (5 bases). The clonotype was recovered from a woman in her twenties or thirties in good health and CMV-seronegative. The CDR3, as DNA: TGTGCCAGCAGTTCCTCGCTAGGGAGAGGGCCCTACGAGCAGTACTTC. It codes for CASSSSLGRGPYEQYF.